This TCR beta chain stems from a study of blood T cell repertoires in COVID-19. The CDR3 spans 13 residues. The V and J ends lost 2 bases and 2 bases respectively, with 7 bases between them. Germline lookup yields CDR1 GTSNPN and CDR2 SVGIG (reference sequence). Assay: immunoSEQ multiplex PCR; the TCRdb copy retains only in-frame clones and omits some. The data hold about 110,000 clones, with over 75% observed a single time. Sequenced material: peripheral blood. The genes are TRBV30 and TRBJ1-5; D is ambiguous. This receptor was identified in a woman aged 50 to 60 with acute or convalescent COVID-19. CDR3 coding DNA: TGTGCCTGGAGTCGTAATGGCAATCAGCCCCAGCATTTT. Translation: CAWSRNGNQPQHF.